A single sample is the source of the 14 T cell receptor beta chains below, sequenced in a study of shared clonotypes between healthy human individuals. Repertoires were generated with immunoSEQ multiplex PCR, while TCRdb's copy carries only in-frame clones and drops some. The table has a few million clones, roughly 90% seen once. Specimen: naive CD4+ T cells from PBMCs. Subset in this sample: CD45RA+ positively selected. The source of these receptors is a man between 18 and 29 years old in good health. Some clones in this sample may be carry-over from other donors' samples.

The rearrangement joins TRBV7-4 to TRBJ2-3; unclear D gene. Trimming stripped 6 bases from V and 6 bases from J, with 16 bases between. This CDR3 is 14 amino acids long. The germline gives CDR1 SGHVT, CDR2 SQSDAQ. The CDR3: CASSTIPSTDTQYF. In DNA form, the CDR3 reads TGTGCCAGCAGTACCATCCCATCCACGGATACGCAGTATTTT. The full variable domain, its missing parts supplied by reference TRBV7-4 and TRBJ2-3, is GAGVSQSPRYKVAKRGRDVALRCDSISGHVTLYWYRQTLGQGSEVLTYSQSDAQRDKSGRPSGRFSAERPERSVSTLKIQRTEQGDSAVYLCASSTIPSTDTQYFGPGTRLTVL.

This sequence joins TRBV28 and TRBJ2-3; 11 positions match TRBD2. The CDR3 sequence is 15 residues long. CDR1 MDHEN and CDR2 SYDVKM come from the germline V gene. After removal of 2 bases from V and 8 bases from J, the junction contained 6 bases not matched to a gene. The DNA for the CDR3 is TGTGCCAGCAGTTTAGGAGGTAGCGGGAGGGGTACGCAGTATTTT. Protein: CASSLGGSGRGTQYF.

The chain couples TRBV27 to TRBJ2-1; D is unclear. The CDR3 consists of 14 residues. Trimming removed 6 bases from V and 3 bases from J, with 12 bases in between. The germline CDR1 and CDR2 sequences are MNHEY and SMNVEV (reference sequence). The CDR3 DNA is TGTGCCAGCAGGAAAGCGTCTAACTACAATGAGCAGTTCTTC. This codes for CASRKASNYNEQFF.

The genes are TRBV5-4 and TRBJ1-4; D is possibly TRBD1 (5 bases). Trimming shortened V by 4 bases and J by 7 bases, and 17 bases separated the two germline ends. The CDR3 contains 15 residues. Germline loops: CDR1 SGHNT, CDR2 YYREEE (reference sequence). The CDR3 here is CASSDGGGRGEKLFF. Here the CDR3 DNA reads TGTGCCAGCAGCGACGGGGGTGGTCGGGGTGAAAAACTGTTTTTT.

The genes are TRBV6-4 and TRBJ1-2, with D possibly TRBD1 on 6 matching bases. The CDR3 has 14 amino acids. V was clipped by 4 bases and J by 8 bases, with 17 bases between them. Germline CDR1 and CDR2: MRHNA and SNTAGT. The CDR3 DNA reads as TGTGCCAGCAGTGGAGAGGGGGGGGTTGGAGGCTACACCTTC. Its protein product is CASSGEGGVGGYTF.

The chain employs TRBV11-2 and TRBJ2-7; 11 bases are shared with TRBD2. CDR1 and CDR2 (germline): SGHAT, FQNNGV. V dropped 4 bases and J dropped 7; count of bases not matched to a gene: 9. The CDR3 spans 15 residues. CDR3 amino acids: CASSSLLAGVGEQYF. CDR3 DNA sequence: TGTGCCAGCAGCTCATTACTAGCGGGAGTTGGAGAGCAGTACTTC. Full variable domain (remainder filled in from reference TRBV11-2 and TRBJ2-7): EAGVAQSPRYKIIEKRQSVAFWCNPISGHATLYWYQQILGQGPKLLIQFQNNGVVDDSQLPKDRFSAERLKGVDSTLKIQPAKLEDSAVYLCASSSLLAGVGEQYFGPGTRLTVT.

The chain recombines TRBV28 with TRBJ2-7; 7 bases are shared with TRBD1. CDR3 length: 17 residues. V shed 4 bases and J 0 bases; nucleotides not matched to a gene: 12. Looked up from germline, CDR1 is MDHEN and CDR2 is SYDVKM. The CDR3 bases are TGTGCCAGCAGTTCTTCCTATGGACAGGTCTACTCCTACGAGCAGTACTTC. As protein: CASSSSYGQVYSYEQYF.

This clone was found once. This chain connects TRBV7-9 to TRBJ2-3; 10 nucleotides line up with TRBD2. V was clipped by 3 bases and J by 4 bases; unmatched bases: 7. The length of the CDR3 is 16 residues. Germline CDR1 is SEHNR and CDR2 is FQNEAQ (reference sequence). As DNA, the CDR3 is TGTGCCAGCAGCTTCCTAGCGGGAGTGGATCCAGATACGCAGTATTTT. It is translated as CASSFLAGVDPDTQYF. Supplemented by reference TRBV7-9 and TRBJ2-3, the full variable domain reads DTGVSQNPRHKITKRGQNVTFRCDPISEHNRLYWYRQTLGQGPEFLTYFQNEAQLEKSRLLSDRFSAERPKGSFSTLEIQRTEQGDSAMYLCASSFLAGVDPDTQYFGPGTRLTVL.

This clone was counted a single time. V is TRBV6-1 and J is TRBJ2-7; 10 bases match TRBD2. The CDR3 extends over 14 amino acids. V lost 5 bases and J lost 4; bases outside the gene matches: 5. Germline V CDR1 and CDR2: MNHNS, SASEGT. This chain's CDR3 is CASSTRTSGYEQYF. The CDR3 nucleotides read TGTGCCAGCAGTACCCGGACTAGCGGATACGAGCAGTACTTC.

This sequence joins TRBV5-5 and TRBJ2-1; D remains unclear. From germline, CDR1 is SGHKS and CDR2 YYEKEE (reference sequence). The CDR3 extends over 15 amino acids. V was cut by 4 bases and J by 5 bases, with 16 bases left in between. The CDR3 bases are TGTGCCAGCAGCCCTGGGCAGGCCAGAGACAATGAGCAGTTCTTC. It translates to CASSPGQARDNEQFF.

The chain recombines TRBV2 with TRBJ1-6; D is unresolved. The CDR3 has 15 amino acids. V was shortened by 7 bases and J by 4 bases, with 14 bases between the two germline ends. The germline gives CDR1 SNHLY, CDR2 FYNNEI. The CDR3 DNA is TGTGCCAGCAAAGAGGAATTGGGATATAATTCACCCCTCCACTTT. It codes for CASKEELGYNSPLHF.

The chain joins TRBV28 to TRBJ1-2; D is undetermined. Germline V gives CDR1 MDHEN, CDR2 SYDVKM. This CDR3 has 14 residues. V was pared by 4 bases and J by 1 base, with 10 bases between. The CDR3 region is CASSWGTVNYGYTF. The CDR3 coding sequence is TGTGCCAGCAGTTGGGGTACAGTTAACTATGGCTACACCTTC.

The chain employs TRBV4-3 and TRBJ2-3, with 9 bases that match TRBD1. Germline CDR1 LGHNA, CDR2 YSLEER. This CDR3 contains 17 residues. V lost 4 bases and J lost 6; bases outside the gene matches: 14. CDR3 sequence: CASSRQPGQGVADTQYF. In DNA form, the CDR3 reads TGCGCCAGCAGCCGTCAACCGGGACAGGGAGTGGCGGATACGCAGTATTTT.

The genes are TRBV11-2 and TRBJ2-7; 11 positions match TRBD2. Germline-derived CDR1 and CDR2 are SGHAT and FQNNGV. The CDR3 length is 15 residues. V shed 5 bases and J 2 bases; nucleotides not matched to a gene: 5. DNA of the CDR3: TGTGCCAGCAGCATAGGGACTAGCGGTGCCTACGAGCAGTACTTC. This sequence encodes CASSIGTSGAYEQYF.